The entry below describes one T cell receptor (beta chain). The antigen remains unidentified. The sample is drawn from a study of cytomegalovirus exposure and HLA in healthy donors. Study-wide results and limits: Testing in vitro showed a few CMV-associated chains specific for CMV antigens.

V was clipped by 5 bases and J by 4 bases, with 8 bases between them. The germline V gene encodes CDR1 MNHEY and CDR2 SMNVEV (reference sequence). The CDR3 has 13 residues. Some clones are missing from TCRdb's copy, which holds only in-frame ones; the method was immunoSEQ multiplex PCR. The table includes about 110,000 clones, roughly 87% detected once. Specimen: PBMCs. The TCR comes from a woman between 18 and 29 years old in good health and CMV-seronegative. The chain joins TRBV27 to TRBJ1-4; no clear D. DNA for the CDR3: TGTGCCAGCAGTCCCGGGTTTAATGAAAAACTGTTTTTT. Translation gives CASSPGFNEKLFF.